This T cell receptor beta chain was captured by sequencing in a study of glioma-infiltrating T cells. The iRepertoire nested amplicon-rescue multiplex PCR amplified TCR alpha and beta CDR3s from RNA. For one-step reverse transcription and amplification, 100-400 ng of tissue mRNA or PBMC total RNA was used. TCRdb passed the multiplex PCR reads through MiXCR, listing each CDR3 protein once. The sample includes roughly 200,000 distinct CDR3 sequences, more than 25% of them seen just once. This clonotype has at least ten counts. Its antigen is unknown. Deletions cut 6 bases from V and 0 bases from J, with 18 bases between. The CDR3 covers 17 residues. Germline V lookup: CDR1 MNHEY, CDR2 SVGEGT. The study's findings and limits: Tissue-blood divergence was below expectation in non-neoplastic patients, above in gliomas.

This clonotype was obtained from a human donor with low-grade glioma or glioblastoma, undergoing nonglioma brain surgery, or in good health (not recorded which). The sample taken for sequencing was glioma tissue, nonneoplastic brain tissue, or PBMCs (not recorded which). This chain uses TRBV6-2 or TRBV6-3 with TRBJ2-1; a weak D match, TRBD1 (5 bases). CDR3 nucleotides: TGTGCCAGCAGCTCGACAGTTTCTATGAGCTCCTACAATGAGCAGTTCTTC. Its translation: CASSSTVSMSSYNEQFF.